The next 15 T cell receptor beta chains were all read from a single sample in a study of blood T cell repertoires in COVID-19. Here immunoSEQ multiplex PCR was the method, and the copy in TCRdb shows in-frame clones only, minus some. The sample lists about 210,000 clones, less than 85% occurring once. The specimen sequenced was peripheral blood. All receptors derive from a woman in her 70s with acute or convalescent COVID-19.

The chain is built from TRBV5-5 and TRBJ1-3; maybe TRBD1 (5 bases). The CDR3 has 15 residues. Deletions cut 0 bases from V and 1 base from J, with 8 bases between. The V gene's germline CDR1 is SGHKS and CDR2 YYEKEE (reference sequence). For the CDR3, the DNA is TGTGCCAGCAGCTTGGATCAGGGTTCTGGAAACACCATATATTTT. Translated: CASSLDQGSGNTIYF.

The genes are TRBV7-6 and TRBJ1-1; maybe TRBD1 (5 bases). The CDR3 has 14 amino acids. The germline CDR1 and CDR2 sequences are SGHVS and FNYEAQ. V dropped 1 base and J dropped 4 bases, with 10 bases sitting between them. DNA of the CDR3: TGTGCCAGCAGCTTAGACCACGGGGGCACTGAAGCTTTCTTT. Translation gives CASSLDHGGTEAFF.

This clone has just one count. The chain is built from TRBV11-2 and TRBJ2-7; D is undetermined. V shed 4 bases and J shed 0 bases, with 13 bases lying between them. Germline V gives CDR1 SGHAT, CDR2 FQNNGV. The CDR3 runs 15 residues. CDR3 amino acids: CASSSSQVHSYEQYF. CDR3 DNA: TGTGCCAGCAGCTCATCCCAGGTACACTCCTACGAGCAGTACTTC.

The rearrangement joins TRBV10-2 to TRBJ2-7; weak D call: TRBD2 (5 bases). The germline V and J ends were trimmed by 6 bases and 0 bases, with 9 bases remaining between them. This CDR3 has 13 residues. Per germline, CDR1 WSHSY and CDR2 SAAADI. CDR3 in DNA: TGCGCCAGCAGGAACGACTACTCCTACGAGCAGTACTTC. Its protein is CASRNDYSYEQYF.

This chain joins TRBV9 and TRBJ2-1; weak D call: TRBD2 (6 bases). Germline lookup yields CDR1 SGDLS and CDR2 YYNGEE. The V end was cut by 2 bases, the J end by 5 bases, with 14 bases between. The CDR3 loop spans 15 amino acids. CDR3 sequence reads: CASSVAGGRHNEQFF. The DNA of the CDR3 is TGTGCCAGCAGCGTGGCCGGGGGAAGGCACAATGAGCAGTTCTTC.

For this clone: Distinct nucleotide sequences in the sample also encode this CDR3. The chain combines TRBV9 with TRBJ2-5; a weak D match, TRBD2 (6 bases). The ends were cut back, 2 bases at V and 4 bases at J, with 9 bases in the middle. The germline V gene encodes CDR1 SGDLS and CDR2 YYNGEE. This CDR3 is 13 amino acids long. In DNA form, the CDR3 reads TGTGCCAGCAGCGTCGGGGGAGGAGAGACCCAGTACTTC. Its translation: CASSVGGGETQYF.

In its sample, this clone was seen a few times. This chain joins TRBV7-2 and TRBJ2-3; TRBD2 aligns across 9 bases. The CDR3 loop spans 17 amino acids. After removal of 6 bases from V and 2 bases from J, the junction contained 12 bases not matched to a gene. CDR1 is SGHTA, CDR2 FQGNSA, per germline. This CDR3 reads CASSHLGLAHLTDTQYF. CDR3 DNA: TGTGCCAGCAGTCATTTGGGACTAGCCCACCTCACAGATACGCAGTATTTT.

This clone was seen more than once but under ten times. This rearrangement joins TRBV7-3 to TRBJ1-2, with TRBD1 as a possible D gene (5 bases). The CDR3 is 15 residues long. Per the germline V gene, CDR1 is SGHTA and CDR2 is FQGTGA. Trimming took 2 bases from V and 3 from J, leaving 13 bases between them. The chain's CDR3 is CASSLEAGPYYGYTF. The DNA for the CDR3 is TGTGCCAGCAGCTTAGAGGCAGGGCCATACTATGGCTACACCTTC.

The CDR3 sequence: CASSPRDTGLGEQFF. The CDR3 coding sequence is TGTGCCAGCAGCCCCCGGGACACCGGATTGGGTGAGCAGTTCTTC. The genes are TRBV7-8 and TRBJ2-1, with a tentative D call TRBD1 (6 bases). This CDR3 comprises 15 residues. V was shortened by 5 bases and J by 9 bases, with 20 bases between the two germline ends. Germline assignment: CDR1 SGHVS and CDR2 FQNEAQ.

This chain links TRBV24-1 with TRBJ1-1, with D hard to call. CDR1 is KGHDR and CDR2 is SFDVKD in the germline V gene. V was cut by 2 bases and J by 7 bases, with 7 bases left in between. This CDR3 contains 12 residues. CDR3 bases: TGTGCCACCAGTGATTCTTACAGTGAAGCTTTCTTT. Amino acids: CATSDSYSEAFF.

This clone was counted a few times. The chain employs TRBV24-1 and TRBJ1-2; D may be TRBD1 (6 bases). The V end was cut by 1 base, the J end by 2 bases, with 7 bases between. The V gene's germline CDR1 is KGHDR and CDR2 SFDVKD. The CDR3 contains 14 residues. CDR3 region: CATSDFTGNYGYTF. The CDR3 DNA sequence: TGTGCCACCAGTGATTTTACAGGGAACTATGGCTACACCTTC.

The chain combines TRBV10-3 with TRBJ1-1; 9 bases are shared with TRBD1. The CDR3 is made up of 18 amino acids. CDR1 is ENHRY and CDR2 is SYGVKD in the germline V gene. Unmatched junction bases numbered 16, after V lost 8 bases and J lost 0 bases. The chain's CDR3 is CAIGTGGGSGALNTEAFF. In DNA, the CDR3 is TGTGCCATCGGAACAGGGGGCGGCTCCGGGGCGTTGAACACTGAAGCTTTCTTT.

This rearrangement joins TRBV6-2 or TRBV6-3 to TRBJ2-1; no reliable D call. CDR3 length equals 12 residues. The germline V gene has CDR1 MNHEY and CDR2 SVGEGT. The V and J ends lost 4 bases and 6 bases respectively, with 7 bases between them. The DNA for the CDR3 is TGTGCCAGCAGTTGGGCAGGCAATGAGCAGTTCTTC. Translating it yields CASSWAGNEQFF.

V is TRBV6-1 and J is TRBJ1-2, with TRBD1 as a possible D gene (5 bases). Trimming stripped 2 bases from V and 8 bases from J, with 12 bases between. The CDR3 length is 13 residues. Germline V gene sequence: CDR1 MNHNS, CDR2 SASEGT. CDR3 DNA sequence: TGTGCCAGCAGTGAATACCAGGGATGGGGCTACACCTTC. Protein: CASSEYQGWGYTF.

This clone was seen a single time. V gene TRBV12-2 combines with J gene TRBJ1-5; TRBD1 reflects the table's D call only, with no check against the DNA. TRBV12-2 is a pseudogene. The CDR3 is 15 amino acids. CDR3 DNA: TGTGCAAGTCGCTTAGTCCATACCTCAGATCAGCCCCAGCATTTT. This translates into CASRLVHTSDQPQHF.